This T cell receptor (beta chain) was documented in a study of blood T cells in healthy people across ages. Germline CDR1 and CDR2: SQVTM and ANQGSEA. CDR3 length equals 18 residues. V was trimmed by 7 bases and J by 4 bases, leaving 29 bases between them. A second PCR of 7 to 11 cycles used a sample-barcoded 5' primer and a J-beta primer mix. TCRdb ran MiXCR on the 5' RACE reads and lists one entry per CDR3 protein. The sample consists of roughly 900,000 distinct CDR3 sequences, about 48% of them appearing once. The rearrangement links TRBV29-1 to TRBJ2-1; D possibly corresponds to TRBD2 (5 bases). Material: blood. The sequence was collected from a man younger than 45 in good health. The CDR3 coding sequence is TGCAGCGCAATTTCGGGATTCCGCTTCGTTGGGAATTACAATGAGCAGTTCTTC. As protein: CSAISGFRFVGNYNEQFF.